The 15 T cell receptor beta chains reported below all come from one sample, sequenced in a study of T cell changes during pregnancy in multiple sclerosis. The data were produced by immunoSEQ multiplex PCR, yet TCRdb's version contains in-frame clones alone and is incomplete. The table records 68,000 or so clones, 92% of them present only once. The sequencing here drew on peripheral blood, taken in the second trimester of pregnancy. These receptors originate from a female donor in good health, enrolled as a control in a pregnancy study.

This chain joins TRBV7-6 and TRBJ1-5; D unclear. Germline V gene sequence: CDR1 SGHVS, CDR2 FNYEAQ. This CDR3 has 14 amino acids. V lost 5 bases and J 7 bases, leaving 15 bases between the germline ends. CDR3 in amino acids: CASSPGRGGQPQHF. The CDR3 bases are TGTGCCAGCAGCCCCGGACGGGGTGGACAGCCCCAGCATTTT.

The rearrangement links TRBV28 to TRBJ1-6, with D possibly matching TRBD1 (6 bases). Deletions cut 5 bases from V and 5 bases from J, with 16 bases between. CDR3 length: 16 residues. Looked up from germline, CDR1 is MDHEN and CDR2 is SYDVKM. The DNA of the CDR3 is TGTGCCAGCAGTCACCGACAGGTAGCCAATAATTCACCCCTCCACTTT. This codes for CASSHRQVANNSPLHF.

In DNA form, the CDR3 reads TGTGCCAGCAGTTCACGACACGGGACTAGGCTAACCTACGAGCAGTACTTC. Its protein product is CASSSRHGTRLTYEQYF. The chain combines TRBV27 with TRBJ2-7, with 8 nucleotides matching TRBD2. V shed 4 bases and J 2 bases; nucleotides not matched to a gene: 13. Germline CDR1 is MNHEY and CDR2 is SMNVEV (reference sequence). CDR3 length: 17 amino acids.

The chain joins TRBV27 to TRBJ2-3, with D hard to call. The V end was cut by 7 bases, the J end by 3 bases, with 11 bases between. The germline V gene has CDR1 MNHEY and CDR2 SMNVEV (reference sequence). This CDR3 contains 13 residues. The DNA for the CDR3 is TGTGCCAGCACCCATTTAGAGACAGATACGCAGTATTTT. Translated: CASTHLETDTQYF.

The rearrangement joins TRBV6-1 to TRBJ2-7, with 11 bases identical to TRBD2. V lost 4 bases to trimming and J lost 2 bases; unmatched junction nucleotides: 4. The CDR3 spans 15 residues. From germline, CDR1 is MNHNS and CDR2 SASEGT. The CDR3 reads CASSALAGVTYEQYF. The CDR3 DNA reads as TGTGCCAGCAGTGCACTAGCGGGAGTCACCTACGAGCAGTACTTC.

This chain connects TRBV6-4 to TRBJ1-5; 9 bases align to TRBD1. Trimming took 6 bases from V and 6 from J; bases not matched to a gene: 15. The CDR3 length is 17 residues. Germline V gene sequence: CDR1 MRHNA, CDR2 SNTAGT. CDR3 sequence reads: CASRMGQGERESQPQHF. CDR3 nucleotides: TGTGCCAGCAGGATGGGACAGGGCGAGCGGGAATCTCAGCCCCAGCATTTT.

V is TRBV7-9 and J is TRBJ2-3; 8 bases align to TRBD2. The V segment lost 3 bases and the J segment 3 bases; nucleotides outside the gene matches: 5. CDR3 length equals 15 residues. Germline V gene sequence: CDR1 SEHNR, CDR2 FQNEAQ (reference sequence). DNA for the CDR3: TGTGCCAGCAGCTTTCGAGCGGGAGTAACAGATACGCAGTATTTT. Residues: CASSFRAGVTDTQYF.

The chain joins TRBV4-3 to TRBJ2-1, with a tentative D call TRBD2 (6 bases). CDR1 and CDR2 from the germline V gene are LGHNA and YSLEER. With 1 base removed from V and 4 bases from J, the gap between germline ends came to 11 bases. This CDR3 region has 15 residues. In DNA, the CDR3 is TGCGCCAGCAGCCAAGTGGCGGGACCTTACAATGAGCAGTTCTTC. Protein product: CASSQVAGPYNEQFF.

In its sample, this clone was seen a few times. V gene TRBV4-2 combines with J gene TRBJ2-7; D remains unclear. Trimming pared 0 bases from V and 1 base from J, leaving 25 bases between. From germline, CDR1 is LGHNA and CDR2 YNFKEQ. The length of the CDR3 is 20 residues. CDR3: CASSQDVAPWSSRISYEQYF. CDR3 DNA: TGTGCCAGCAGCCAAGATGTCGCCCCCTGGAGTAGCCGCATTTCCTACGAGCAGTACTTC.

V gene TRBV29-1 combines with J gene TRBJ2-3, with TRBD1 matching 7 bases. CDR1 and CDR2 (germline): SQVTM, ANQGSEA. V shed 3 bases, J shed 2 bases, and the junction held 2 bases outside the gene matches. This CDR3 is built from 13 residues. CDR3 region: CSVETGSTDTQYF. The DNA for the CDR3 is TGCAGCGTTGAGACAGGGTCCACAGATACGCAGTATTTT.

Written as DNA, the CDR3 is TGTGCCAGCAGCTTGATGGGCGTCCCCTCCTACGAGCAGTACTTC. It specifies CASSLMGVPSYEQYF. The V gene is TRBV5-6, the J gene TRBJ2-7; unclear D gene. V gave up 1 base and J gave up 0 bases, with 11 bases separating them. Germline V gives CDR1 SGHDT, CDR2 YYEEEE. This CDR3 has 15 residues.

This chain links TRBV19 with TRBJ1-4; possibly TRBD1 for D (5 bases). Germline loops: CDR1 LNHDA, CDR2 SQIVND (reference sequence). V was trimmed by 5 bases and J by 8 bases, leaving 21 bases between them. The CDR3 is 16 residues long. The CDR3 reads CASSDGLGQVGEKLFF. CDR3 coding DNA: TGTGCCAGTAGTGATGGTCTGGGGCAGGTTGGCGAAAAACTGTTTTTT.

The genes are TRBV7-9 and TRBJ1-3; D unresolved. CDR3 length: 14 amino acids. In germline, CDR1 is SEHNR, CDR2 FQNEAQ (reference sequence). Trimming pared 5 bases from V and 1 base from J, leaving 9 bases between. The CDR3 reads CASSGEGSGNTIYF. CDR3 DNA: TGTGCCAGCAGCGGGGAGGGTTCTGGAAACACCATATATTTT.

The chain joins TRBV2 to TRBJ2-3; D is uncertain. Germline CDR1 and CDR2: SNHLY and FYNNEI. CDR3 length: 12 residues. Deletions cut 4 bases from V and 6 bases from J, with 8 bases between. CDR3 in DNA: TGTGCCAGCAGTGGCCCCGGGGATACGCAGTATTTT. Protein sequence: CASSGPGDTQYF. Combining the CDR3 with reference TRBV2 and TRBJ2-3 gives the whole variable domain EPEVTQTPSHQVTQMGQEVILRCVPISNHLYFYWYRQILGQKVEFLVSFYNNEISEKSEIFDDQFSVERPDGSNFTLKIRSTKLEDSAMYFCASSGPGDTQYFGPGTRLTVL.

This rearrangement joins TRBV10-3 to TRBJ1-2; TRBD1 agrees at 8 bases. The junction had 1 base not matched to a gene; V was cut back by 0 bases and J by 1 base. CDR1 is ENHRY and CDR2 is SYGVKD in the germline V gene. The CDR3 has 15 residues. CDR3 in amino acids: CAISESTGVNYGYTF. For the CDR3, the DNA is TGTGCCATCAGTGAGTCGACAGGGGTTAACTATGGCTACACCTTC.